The 27 T cell receptor beta chains below were found in one sample sequenced in a study of OX40 agonist ivuxolimab in advanced cancers. Some clones are missing from TCRdb's copy, which holds only in-frame ones; the method was immunoSEQ multiplex PCR. Of around 50,000 clones listed, 88% are singletons. This sample comprised CD4+ or CD8+ T cells sorted from blood, obtained in a trial of the OX40 agonist ivuxolimab. Receptors originate from an adult with an advanced solid tumor such as melanoma, head and neck, liver or kidney cancer.

As DNA, the CDR3 is TGTGCCAGCAGTAGGGGGCCGAACACCGGGGAGCTGTTTTTT. Its translation: CASSRGPNTGELFF. The rearrangement uses TRBV27 and TRBJ2-2; TRBD1 aligns across 7 bases. V trimming: 5 bases; J trimming: 0 bases; junction bases outside the gene matches: 0. Germline lookup yields CDR1 MNHEY and CDR2 SMNVEV (reference sequence). This CDR3 region has 14 residues.

This chain uses TRBV7-2 with TRBJ2-1; D not certain. The CDR3 spans 14 residues. The V end lost 2 bases, the J end lost 9 bases, and 14 bases lay between the germline ends. Germline V gene lookup returns CDR1 SGHTA and CDR2 FQGNSA. CDR3 nucleotide sequence: TGTGCCAGCAGCTTATCTAGACCATCTGGTGAGCAGTTCTTC. It translates to CASSLSRPSGEQFF.

V gene TRBV11-2 combines with J gene TRBJ1-1; no clear D. Germline CDR1 reads SGHAT; CDR2 reads FQNNGV. The V end was cut by 2 bases, the J end by 1 base, with 5 bases between. The CDR3 has 13 residues. The CDR3 DNA follows: TGTGCCAGCAGCTTAAGACGGAACACTGAAGCTTTCTTT. As protein: CASSLRRNTEAFF.

The V gene is TRBV11-3, the J gene TRBJ2-7; 7 bases are shared with TRBD1. Germline CDR1 SGHNT, CDR2 YENEEA. The CDR3 totals 13 residues. V lost 2 bases and J lost 7; bases outside the gene matches: 5. CDR3 residues: CASSLRQGAEQYF. CDR3 in DNA: TGTGCCAGCAGCTTAAGACAGGGAGCTGAGCAGTACTTC.

The V gene is TRBV27, the J gene TRBJ2-2; 9 bases align to TRBD1. The CDR3 loop spans 17 amino acids. Germline lookup yields CDR1 MNHEY and CDR2 SMNVEV (reference sequence). V was clipped by 3 bases and J by 6 bases; unmatched bases: 11. The CDR3 is CASSFFKTGQGPGELFF. CDR3 in DNA: TGTGCCAGCAGTTTTTTCAAGACGGGACAGGGTCCCGGGGAGCTGTTTTTT.

The rearrangement links TRBV6-5 to TRBJ1-5; a weak D match, TRBD1 (5 bases). Trimming left V 6 bases short and J 0 bases short, with 9 bases between. CDR1 is MNHEY, CDR2 SVGAGI, per germline. The CDR3 length is 14 residues. The CDR3 DNA is TGTGCCAGCAGCCGACAGTATAGCAATCAGCCCCAGCATTTT. Amino acid sequence: CASSRQYSNQPQHF.

V usage is TRBV11-2 and J usage is TRBJ2-2, with unresolved D. V was cut by 5 bases and J by 4 bases, with 5 bases left in between. This CDR3 contains 12 residues. Germline values: CDR1 SGHAT, CDR2 FQNNGV. For the CDR3, the DNA is TGTGCCAGCAGCCCCCTCACCGGGGAGCTGTTTTTT. It specifies CASSPLTGELFF.

CDR3 DNA: TGTGCCAGCAGCCCACATATAGCTGGGGCCAACGTCCTGACTTTC. Translated: CASSPHIAGANVLTF. The chain is built from TRBV9 and TRBJ2-6, with no clear D. The V end was cut by 4 bases, the J end by 2 bases, with 10 bases between. CDR3 length: 15 residues. Germline CDR1 reads SGDLS; CDR2 reads YYNGEE.

The chain joins TRBV19 to TRBJ1-3; D uncertain. V lost 5 bases and J lost 0, with 17 bases in between. Per germline, CDR1 LNHDA and CDR2 SQIVND (reference sequence). The CDR3 has 17 residues. The CDR3 DNA sequence: TGTGCCAGTAGTCCTACGGGAGGTTTATTCTCTGGAAACACCATATATTTT. It is translated as CASSPTGGLFSGNTIYF.

The chain recombines TRBV7-6 with TRBJ2-1; TRBD2 agrees at 9 bases. The junction had 9 bases not matched to a gene; V was cut back by 1 base and J by 8 bases. The length of the CDR3 is 16 residues. Per the germline V gene, CDR1 is SGHVS and CDR2 is FNYEAQ. The CDR3 protein is CASSLGSSGAGYEQFF. The CDR3 region has the DNA TGTGCCAGCAGCTTAGGTTCTAGCGGGGCAGGCTATGAGCAGTTCTTC. Drawing the rest from reference TRBV7-6 and TRBJ2-1, the complete variable domain is GAGVSQSPRYKVTKRGQDVALRCDPISGHVSLYWYRQALGQGPEFLTYFNYEAQQDKSGLPNDRFSAERPEGSISTLTIQRTEQRDSAMYRCASSLGSSGAGYEQFFGPGTRLTVL.

The gene calls are TRBV18 and TRBJ2-1; 11 positions agree with TRBD1. Trimming removed 3 bases from V and 8 bases from J; junction bases left unmatched: 6. This CDR3 has 15 residues. In germline, CDR1 is KGHSH, CDR2 LQKENI. CDR3 in amino acids: CASSPRTGGVYEQFF. The CDR3 DNA reads as TGTGCCAGCTCACCCCGGACAGGGGGCGTTTATGAGCAGTTCTTC. Variable domain in full (rest from reference TRBV18 and TRBJ2-1): NAGVMQNPRHLVRRRGQEARLRCSPMKGHSHVYWYRQLPEEGLKFMVYLQKENIIDESGMPKERFSAEFPKEGPSILRIQQVVRGDSAAYFCASSPRTGGVYEQFFGPGTRLTVL.

The rearrangement joins TRBV2 to TRBJ1-4; D gene uncertain. The CDR3 runs to 14 residues. The V and J ends lost 2 bases and 10 bases respectively, with 14 bases between them. Per germline, CDR1 SNHLY and CDR2 FYNNEI. CDR3 loop: CASSERQAPGKLFF. The CDR3 nucleotides read TGTGCCAGCAGTGAACGTCAAGCCCCCGGAAAACTGTTTTTT.

The V call is TRBV19, the J call TRBJ1-5, with TRBD1 as a possible D gene (6 bases). Trimming left V 7 bases short and J 4 bases short, with 17 bases between. The germline CDR1 and CDR2 sequences are LNHDA and SQIVND (reference sequence). CDR3 length: 15 residues. The CDR3 region is CASNTGTNSNQPQHF. The CDR3 nucleotides read TGTGCCAGTAATACCGGGACAAACTCGAATCAGCCCCAGCATTTT.

This clone appeared once. This chain joins TRBV30 and TRBJ1-5; D is perhaps TRBD1 (5 bases). Trimming pared 0 bases from V and 7 bases from J, leaving 16 bases between. The CDR3 covers 15 residues. CDR1 GTSNPN and CDR2 SVGIG come from the germline V gene (reference sequence). The CDR3 loop reads CAWSVWSPGGQPQHF. The DNA of the CDR3 is TGTGCCTGGAGTGTATGGTCACCGGGGGGGCAGCCCCAGCATTTT.

This clone was observed once. The V gene is TRBV10-3, the J gene TRBJ2-7; D might be TRBD1 or TRBD2, each matching 5 bases. The CDR3 sequence is 15 residues long. Germline-derived CDR1 and CDR2 are ENHRY and SYGVKD. V shed 4 bases and J shed 6 bases, with 19 bases lying between them. The CDR3 nucleotides read TGTGCCATCAGTGGAGGGTCAGGGCCCTTCGGCGAGCAGTACTTC. It encodes CAISGGSGPFGEQYF.

This clone was picked up one time. As DNA, the CDR3 is TGTGCCAGCGGGCTAGCCCCCTACAATGAGCAGTTCTTC. Amino acid sequence: CASGLAPYNEQFF. The chain has TRBV6-5 and TRBJ2-1, with D perhaps TRBD2 (5 bases). The CDR3 has 13 residues. The germline CDR1 and CDR2 sequences are MNHEY and SVGAGI. Trimming removed 8 bases at V and 2 bases at J, with 10 bases between.

The V call is TRBV7-3, the J call TRBJ1-1; D is unclear. This CDR3 is 13 amino acids long. The ends were cut back, 5 bases at V and 1 base at J, with 8 bases in the middle. Per germline, CDR1 SGHTA and CDR2 FQGTGA. CDR3 region: CASSIGPNTEAFF. The CDR3 nucleotides read TGTGCCAGCAGCATCGGCCCGAACACTGAAGCTTTCTTT.

For the CDR3, the DNA is TGTGCCAGCAGTTCCCCCGATTGGAGAAGGTATGGCTACACCTTC. Amino acid sequence: CASSSPDWRRYGYTF. V and J are TRBV28 and TRBJ1-2, with D unresolved. In germline, CDR1 is MDHEN, CDR2 SYDVKM. The CDR3 length is 15 residues. V lost 4 bases, J lost 5 bases, and 17 bases lay in between.

V usage is TRBV4-2 and J usage is TRBJ1-5; the D gene is possibly TRBD1 (6 bases). The V and J ends lost 0 bases and 5 bases respectively, with 14 bases between them. The CDR3 spans 16 residues. CDR1 LGHNA and CDR2 YNFKEQ come from the germline V gene. The CDR3, as DNA: TGTGCCAGCAGCCAAGATTTTGCCCCAGGGGATCAGCCCCAGCATTTT. As protein: CASSQDFAPGDQPQHF.

On this clone: The junction and the germline gene differ at one end; a read error may be behind it. The rearrangement uses TRBV7-7 and TRBJ1-1; no reliable D call. This CDR3 contains 14 residues. Germline V gene lookup returns CDR1 SSHAT and CDR2 FNYEAQ (reference sequence). DNA of the CDR3: TGTGCTAGCAGCTTAAAGGCCAAAAACACTGAAGCTTTCTTT. It is translated as CASSLKAKNTEAFF.

The chain combines TRBV11-3 with TRBJ2-1; 13 nucleotides align to TRBD2. Germline values: CDR1 SGHNT, CDR2 YENEEA. The V gene end was trimmed by 3 bases and the J gene end by 7 bases; junction bases not matched to a gene: 9. The CDR3 runs to 17 residues. Here the CDR3 DNA reads TGTGCCAGCAGCTTCGAAGGACTAGCGGGAGCTAGTAATGAGCAGTTCTTC. It is translated as CASSFEGLAGASNEQFF.

This chain's CDR3 is CASSLRGRNTIYF. CDR3 nucleotide sequence: TGTGCCAGCAGCTTGAGGGGGCGAAACACCATATATTTT. The chain links TRBV5-4 to TRBJ1-3; TRBD1 agrees at 7 bases. The CDR3 extends over 13 amino acids. V dropped 1 base and J dropped 5; count of bases not matched to a gene: 0. From germline, CDR1 is SGHNT and CDR2 YYREEE (reference sequence).

The rearrangement links TRBV5-1 to TRBJ2-3; 10 bases agree with TRBD2. V lost 4 bases to trimming and J lost 5 bases; unmatched junction nucleotides: 4. CDR3 length: 14 residues. Germline loops: CDR1 SGHRS, CDR2 YFSETQ. The CDR3: CASSGLAEGDTQYF. CDR3 nucleotide sequence: TGCGCCAGCAGCGGACTAGCGGAAGGAGATACGCAGTATTTT.

The rearrangement links TRBV19 to TRBJ2-1; 11 bases match TRBD2. This CDR3 has 16 residues. Per germline, CDR1 LNHDA and CDR2 SQIVND (reference sequence). Trimming removed 5 bases from V and 1 base from J; junction bases left unmatched: 4. CDR3 coding DNA: TGTGCCAGTAGTGAATCTAGCGGGAGGTCCTACAATGAGCAGTTCTTC. It codes for CASSESSGRSYNEQFF.

The chain combines TRBV29-1 with TRBJ2-3, with D possibly matching TRBD1 (6 bases). Between the trimmed V and J ends, which lost 6 bases and 4 bases, there was a span of 17 bases. Per germline, CDR1 SQVTM and CDR2 ANQGSEA. This CDR3 comprises 14 residues. Here the CDR3 DNA reads TGCAGCGTGCACCCGGATACAGGGTCAGATACGCAGTATTTT. Protein product: CSVHPDTGSDTQYF.

The chain employs TRBV9 and TRBJ2-7, with unresolved D. The germline V gene encodes CDR1 SGDLS and CDR2 YYNGEE. V lost 0 bases and J 2 bases, leaving 9 bases between the germline ends. The CDR3 extends over 14 amino acids. CDR3: CASSVAPHPYEQYF. Written as DNA, the CDR3 is TGTGCCAGCAGCGTAGCACCTCACCCCTACGAGCAGTACTTC.

The V and J genes are TRBV7-3 and TRBJ2-3; no definite D call. The CDR3 totals 13 residues. The ends were cut back, 4 bases at V and 3 bases at J, with 8 bases in the middle. Germline assignment: CDR1 SGHTA and CDR2 FQGTGA. In nucleotides, the CDR3 is TGTGCCAGCAGCTCCCAAGTAACAGATACGCAGTATTTT. Encoded protein: CASSSQVTDTQYF. Full variable domain (remainder filled in from reference TRBV7-3 and TRBJ2-3): GAGVSQTPSNKVTEKGKYVELRCDPISGHTALYWYRQSLGQGPEFLIYFQGTGAADDSGLPNDRFFAVRPEGSVSTLKIQRTERGDSAVYLCASSSQVTDTQYFGPGTRLTVL.